This TCR beta chain was profiled in a study of identical twins. TCRdb recomputed calls from the 5' RACE reads with MiXCR, one row per CDR3 protein. The sample includes 400,000 to 550,000 distinct CDR3 sequences, approximately 15% of them seen just once. The CDR3 sequence is 15 residues long. Per germline, CDR1 SGHDT and CDR2 YYEEEE. Deletions cut 0 bases from V and 2 bases from J, with 10 bases between. This clonotype turned up a few times. The sample was also reused in another study, on yellow fever vaccine responses in identical twins. That publication notes: Twins showed a vaccine T cell response that reportedly seemed partly convergent, partly personalized.

Material for sequencing was CD4+ T cells sorted from blood. The sequence was collected from a woman aged 18 to 35 in good health. J is TRBJ2-3 and V is TRBV5-6; a weak D match, TRBD1 (5 bases). The CDR3 loop reads CASSLGPGSTDTQYF. CDR3 nucleotides: TGTGCCAGCAGCTTGGGTCCAGGGTCCACAGATACGCAGTATTTT.